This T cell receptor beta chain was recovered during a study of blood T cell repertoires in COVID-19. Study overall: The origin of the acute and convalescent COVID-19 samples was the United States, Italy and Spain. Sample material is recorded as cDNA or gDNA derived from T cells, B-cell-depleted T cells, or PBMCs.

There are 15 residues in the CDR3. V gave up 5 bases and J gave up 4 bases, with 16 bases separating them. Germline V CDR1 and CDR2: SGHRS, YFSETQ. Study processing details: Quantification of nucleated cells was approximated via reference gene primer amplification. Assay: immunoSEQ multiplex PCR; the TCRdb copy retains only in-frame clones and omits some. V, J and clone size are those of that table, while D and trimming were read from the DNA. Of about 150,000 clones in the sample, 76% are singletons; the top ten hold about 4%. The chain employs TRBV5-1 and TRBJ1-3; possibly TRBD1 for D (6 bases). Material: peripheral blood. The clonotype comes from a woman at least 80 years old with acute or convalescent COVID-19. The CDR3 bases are TGCGCCAGCAGAGAAGGGGGAGCGTCCGGAAACACCATATATTTT. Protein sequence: CASREGGASGNTIYF.